The text below deals with one T cell receptor (beta chain). Antigen specificity is unknown. A CD45RO-CCR7+CD27+CD95- phenotype identified naive CD8+ T cells. Germline V gene sequence: CDR1 SGHDN, CDR2 FVKESK. This CDR3 comprises 16 residues. UMI-labeled 5' RACE yielded the TRB cDNA libraries. TCRdb reprocessed the 5' RACE reads; each CDR3 protein has one entry and no DNA is given. Its table lists approximately 140,000 distinct CDR3 sequences. These data are taken from a study of CXCR3-negative and CXCR3-positive naive CD8 T cells. Study-level findings and limits: Both of the naive subsets showed about the same high diversity, but memory CD8+ cells had much less. Researchers reported similar TRBV-TRBJ usage in naive CXCR3-negative and CXCR3-positive cells, though memory differed. Naive subsets did not differ in surface CD5, and TRB CDR3 properties served to infer TCR strength. Comparison of naive cells showed more hydrophobic TRB CDR3s in CXCR3-positive than in CXCR3-negative naive cells.

The chain uses TRBV14 and TRBJ2-1; the TRBD1 assignment by TCRdb is unverifiable without DNA. The sample was naive CXCR3+ CD8+ T cells from blood. The subset: CD45RO-CCR7+CD27+CD95- naive CD8+ T cells expressing CXCR3 (TNR3+). The receptor comes from a human donor in good health. Some clones in this sample may be carry-over from other donors' samples. The CDR3 spells CASSLSGSSAWNEQFF.